The clone carrying this T cell receptor beta chain was recorded only once. Study processing details: By means of reference gene primer amplification, nucleated cell counts were estimated. Libraries were prepared by immunoSEQ multiplex PCR; TCRdb keeps only in-frame clonotypes and omits some of them. The V and J calls and clone size come from that table; D and trimming were worked out from the DNA. This repertoire shows about 380,000 clones, 90% found once; its top ten account for around 6.3%. The data derive from a study of blood T cell repertoires in COVID-19. Turning to the study itself: Donors in the United States, Italy and Spain gave samples during acute or convalescent COVID-19.

Deletions cut 1 base from V and 6 bases from J, with 18 bases between. The CDR3 is 16 residues long. Germline CDR1 is LGHDT and CDR2 is YNNKEL (reference sequence). The sample comprised peripheral blood. The clonotype originates from a young man with active or convalescent COVID-19. This chain connects TRBV3-1 (or the pseudogene TRBV3-2) to TRBJ1-2; D possibly corresponds to TRBD1 (6 bases). The CDR3: CASSQGDRRWGNGYTF. CDR3 nucleotide sequence: TGTGCCAGCAGCCAAGGAGACAGGCGCTGGGGGAATGGCTACACCTTC.